This passage covers 25 T cell receptor beta chains from one sample sequenced in a study of T cells expressing NK-cell markers. With the 5' RACE reads reprocessed, TCRdb shows one record per CDR3 protein and no DNA. The repertoire shows around 260,000 distinct CDR3 sequences; the top ten hold about 4%. Sequenced material: blood T cells: a sorted CD56 or NKG2C T cell subset, CD4+ or CD8+ T cells, or bulk PBMC T cells (not recorded which). The receptors here all came from a woman aged 18 to 75 in good health.

CDR3 protein: CSVETRAQETQYF. The V and J genes are TRBV29-1 and TRBJ2-5. Per germline, CDR1 SQVTM and CDR2 ANQGSEA. The CDR3 is 13 amino acids.

The rearrangement uses TRBV19 and TRBJ2-6. The CDR3 runs to 13 residues. Germline assignment: CDR1 LNHDA and CDR2 SQIVND (reference sequence). The CDR3 loop is CASSMTGANVLTF.

The chain links TRBV30 to TRBJ2-2; TCRdb selects TRBD1, and the lack of DNA leaves this call unchecked. The germline V gene encodes CDR1 GTSNPN and CDR2 SVGIG (reference sequence). The CDR3 loop spans 15 amino acids. The CDR3 is CAWSEGQWNTGELFF.

The gene calls are TRBV5-1 and TRBJ1-1; TCRdb's D call of TRBD1 is untestable without DNA. CDR1 SGHRS and CDR2 YFSETQ come from the germline V gene. This CDR3 is 17 amino acids long. The CDR3 reads CASSLDGQGNVGTEAFF.

The V call is TRBV29-1, the J call TRBJ1-1; the TRBD1 assignment by TCRdb is unverifiable without DNA. The CDR3 covers 13 residues. Germline loops: CDR1 SQVTM, CDR2 ANQGSEA. The CDR3 loop reads CSVGASGVTEAFF.

V usage is TRBV12-3 or TRBV12-4 and J usage is TRBJ1-5; TCRdb's D call of TRBD1 is untestable without DNA. CDR3 length: 13 residues. The CDR3 reads CASSDRGREPQHF.

The chain has TRBV12-3 or TRBV12-4 and TRBJ2-3. The CDR3 runs to 15 residues. CDR3 amino acids: CASSRSGIPTDTQYF.

The genes are TRBV29-1 and TRBJ1-5; the TCRdb call, TRBD1, lacks DNA for checking. From germline, CDR1 is SQVTM and CDR2 ANQGSEA. The CDR3 sequence is 13 residues long. This chain's CDR3 is CSVGGRENQPQHF.

The gene calls are TRBV10-2 and TRBJ2-5; TCRdb selects TRBD1, and the lack of DNA leaves this call unchecked. Germline V CDR1 and CDR2: WSHSY, SAAADI. The CDR3 is 15 residues long. Here the CDR3 reads CASSNPRTGKETQYF.

V is TRBV5-4 and J is TRBJ2-5; TCRdb calls TRBD2, which cannot be checked without DNA. CDR3 size: 14 residues. Germline V lookup: CDR1 SGHNT, CDR2 YYREEE (reference sequence). The chain's CDR3 is CASSLREGQETQYF.

The V call is TRBV3-1, the J call TRBJ2-2; TCRdb returns TRBD1, unconfirmable since there is no DNA. Germline V gene sequence: CDR1 LGHDT, CDR2 YNNKEL (reference sequence). CDR3 length: 16 residues. The CDR3 here is CASSHWTGGFTGELFF.

This chain joins TRBV29-1 and TRBJ2-7. The CDR3 is 13 residues long. Germline CDR1 and CDR2: SQVTM and ANQGSEA. CDR3 residues: CSVEGVLTYEQYF.

This chain connects TRBV9 to TRBJ2-3; TCRdb reports TRBD1, a call that lacks DNA to check it against. The V gene's germline CDR1 is SGDLS and CDR2 YYNGEE. The CDR3 spans 15 residues. CDR3 protein: CASSLGGTATDTQYF.

The CDR3 sequence: CASSLDTGGYNEQFF. The rearrangement joins TRBV5-1 to TRBJ2-1; TCRdb names TRBD1, which stays unverified in the absence of DNA. Germline V gene sequence: CDR1 SGHRS, CDR2 YFSETQ. This CDR3 comprises 15 residues.

The chain has TRBV18 and TRBJ1-2; no DNA is available, so the TRBD1 call from TCRdb remains unchecked. Germline CDR1 KGHSH, CDR2 LQKENI. The CDR3 is 14 amino acids. The CDR3: CASSPPWTGAGYTF.

The V gene is TRBV15, the J gene TRBJ1-4; TCRdb outputs TRBD1, but without DNA this stays unchecked. CDR3 size: 16 residues. CDR1 and CDR2 (germline): LNHNV, YYDKDF (reference sequence). The CDR3 sequence is CATSIPGGTPGGKLFF.

V gene TRBV29-1 combines with J gene TRBJ1-4. This CDR3 contains 11 residues. Germline CDR1 SQVTM, CDR2 ANQGSEA. CDR3 region: CSVSDFEKLFF.

V and J are TRBV5-1 and TRBJ2-1; TCRdb's D gene call, TRBD1, goes unchecked for lack of DNA. The CDR3 spans 13 residues. CDR1 SGHRS and CDR2 YFSETQ come from the germline V gene. CDR3 sequence: CASSLYTGAEQFF.

V gene TRBV7-2 combines with J gene TRBJ1-6; TCRdb designates TRBD1, a call that cannot be tested without DNA. CDR1 is SGHTA, CDR2 FQGNSA, per germline. This CDR3 is 16 amino acids long. CDR3 loop: CASSLGTGNHNSPLHF.

The V call is TRBV5-1, the J call TRBJ2-5; the D call of TRBD2 rests on TCRdb alone, since no DNA is present to check it. The CDR3 spans 15 residues. Germline V lookup: CDR1 SGHRS, CDR2 YFSETQ. This CDR3 reads CASSLWIAGRETQYF.

V gene TRBV4-3 combines with J gene TRBJ2-5. This CDR3 contains 17 residues. Germline CDR1 LGHNA, CDR2 YSLEER. The CDR3 spells CASSQASTRKPQETQYF.

This chain links TRBV7-2 with TRBJ2-2; TCRdb picks TRBD1, but there is no DNA to check that call. The CDR3 is made up of 15 amino acids. Germline V gene data show CDR1 as SGHTA and CDR2 as FQGNSA. This CDR3 is CASSAGDRDTGELFF. Drawing the rest from reference TRBV7-2 and TRBJ2-2, the complete variable domain is GAGVSQSPSNKVTEKGKDVELRCDPISGHTALYWYRQSLGQGLEFLIYFQGNSAPDKSGLPSDRFSAERTGGSVSTLTIQRTQQEDSAVYLCASSAGDRDTGELFFGEGSRLTVL.

The chain combines TRBV28 with TRBJ1-6; TCRdb's D gene call, TRBD1, goes unchecked for lack of DNA. The CDR3 covers 14 residues. CDR1 MDHEN and CDR2 SYDVKM come from the germline V gene. This CDR3 is CASSSTGNRSPLHF.

The V gene is TRBV24-1, the J gene TRBJ2-3; as DNA is missing, the TRBD2 call by TCRdb cannot be tested. Germline V gives CDR1 KGHDR, CDR2 SFDVKD. This CDR3 spans 16 amino acids. Here the CDR3 reads CATSIGLAGEVDTQYF.

The genes are TRBV30 and TRBJ2-2. CDR3 length equals 13 residues. Germline CDR1 is GTSNPN and CDR2 is SVGIG (reference sequence). CDR3 amino acids: CAWRTENTGELFF.